The table lists the clone carrying this T cell receptor beta chain with many counts. Antigen: not known. These data originate in a study of human T cells and chemical hapten exposure. Study-wide results and limits: It was expanded TCRs that formed significantly more large CDR3 similarity clusters than controls did.

CDR3 length: 15 amino acids. Germline V gene lookup returns CDR1 LNHNV and CDR2 YYDKDF (reference sequence). Trimming shortened V by 4 bases and J by 4 bases, and 14 bases separated the two germline ends. Documented time point: pre-sensitization, week 0. Specified treatment: therapeutic diphenylcyclopropenone sensitization with weekly scalp DPC. From the RACE reads, TCRdb called clonotypes with MiXCR, one entry per CDR3 protein. The table shows roughly 260,000 distinct CDR3 sequences, with more than 6.5% occurring only once. The TCR sequence derives from a woman aged 40 to 50 with alopecia areata. Some clones in this sample may be carry-over from other donors' samples. This chain links TRBV15 with TRBJ1-3; a possible D gene is TRBD1 (6 bases). This sample comprised whole blood, obtained in connection with sensitization to the hapten diphenylcyclopropenone (DPC). The CDR3 DNA sequence: TGTGCCACCAGCACATACAGGGCGGCCGGAAACACCATATATTTT. It translates to CATSTYRAAGNTIYF.